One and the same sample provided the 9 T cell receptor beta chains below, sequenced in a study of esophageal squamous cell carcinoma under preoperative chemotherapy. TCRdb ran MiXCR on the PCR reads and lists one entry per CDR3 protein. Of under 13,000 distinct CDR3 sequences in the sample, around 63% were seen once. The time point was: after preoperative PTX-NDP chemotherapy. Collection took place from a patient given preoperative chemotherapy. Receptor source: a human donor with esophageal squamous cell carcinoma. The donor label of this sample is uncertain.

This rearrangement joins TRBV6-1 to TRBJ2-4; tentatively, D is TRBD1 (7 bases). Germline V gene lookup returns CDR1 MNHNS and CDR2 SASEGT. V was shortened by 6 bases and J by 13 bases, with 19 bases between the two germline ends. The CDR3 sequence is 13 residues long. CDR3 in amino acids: CASREGAQNTQYF. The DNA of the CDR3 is TGTGCCAGCAGGGAGGGGGCCCAAAACACGCAGTACTTC.

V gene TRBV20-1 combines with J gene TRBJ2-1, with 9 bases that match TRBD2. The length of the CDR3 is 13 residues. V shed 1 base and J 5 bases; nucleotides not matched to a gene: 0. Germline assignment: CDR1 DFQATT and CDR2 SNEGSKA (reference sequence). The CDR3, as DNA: TGCAGTGCTAGAGGGACTAGCGACAATGAGCAGTTCTTC. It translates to CSARGTSDNEQFF.

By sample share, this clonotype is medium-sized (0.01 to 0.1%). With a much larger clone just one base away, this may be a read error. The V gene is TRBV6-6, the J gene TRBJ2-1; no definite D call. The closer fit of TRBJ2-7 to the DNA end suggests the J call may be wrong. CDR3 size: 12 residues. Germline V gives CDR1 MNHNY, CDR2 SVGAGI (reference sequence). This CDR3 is CASWASYNEQYF. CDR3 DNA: TGTGCCAGCTGGGCCAGCTACAATGAGCAGTACTTC.

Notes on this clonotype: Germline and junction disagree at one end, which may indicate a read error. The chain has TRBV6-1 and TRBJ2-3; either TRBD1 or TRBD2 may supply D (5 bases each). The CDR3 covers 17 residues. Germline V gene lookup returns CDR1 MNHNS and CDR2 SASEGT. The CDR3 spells CASIAGRGDLGKDMQYF. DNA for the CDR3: TGTGCCAGCATCGCGGGTAGGGGAGACCTCGGCAAAGATATGCAGTATTTT.

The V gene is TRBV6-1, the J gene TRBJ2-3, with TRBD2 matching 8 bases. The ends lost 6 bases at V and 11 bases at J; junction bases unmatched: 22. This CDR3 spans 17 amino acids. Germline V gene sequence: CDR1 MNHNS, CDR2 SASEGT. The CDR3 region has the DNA TGTGCCAGCAGATTTCGTCTGAGCGGGAGCGACAGAGACATGCAGTATTTT. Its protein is CASRFRLSGSDRDMQYF.

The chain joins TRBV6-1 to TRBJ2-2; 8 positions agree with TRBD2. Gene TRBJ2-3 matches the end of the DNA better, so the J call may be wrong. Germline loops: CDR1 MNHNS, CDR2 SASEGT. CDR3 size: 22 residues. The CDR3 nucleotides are TGTGCCAGCAGGGGGACTAAGCGGGGGCCGGGACTAGAGGCAGTGGACCCAGGTACGCAGTATTTT. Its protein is CASRGTKRGPGLEAVDPGTQYF.

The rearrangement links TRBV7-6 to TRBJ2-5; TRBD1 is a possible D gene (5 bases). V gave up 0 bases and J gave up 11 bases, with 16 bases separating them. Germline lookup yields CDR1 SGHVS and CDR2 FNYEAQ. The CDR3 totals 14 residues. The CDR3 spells CASSLAPREGRQYF. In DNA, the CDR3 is TGTGCCAGCAGCTTAGCCCCCAGGGAAGGAAGGCAGTACTTC.

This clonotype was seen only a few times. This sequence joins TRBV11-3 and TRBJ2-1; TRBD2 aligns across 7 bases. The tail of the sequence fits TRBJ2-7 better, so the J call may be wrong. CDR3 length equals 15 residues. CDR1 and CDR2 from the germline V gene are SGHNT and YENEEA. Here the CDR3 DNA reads TGTGCCAGCAGCTTAGTCGGCGGGAGCAGGTACGAGCAGTACTTC. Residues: CASSLVGGSRYEQYF.

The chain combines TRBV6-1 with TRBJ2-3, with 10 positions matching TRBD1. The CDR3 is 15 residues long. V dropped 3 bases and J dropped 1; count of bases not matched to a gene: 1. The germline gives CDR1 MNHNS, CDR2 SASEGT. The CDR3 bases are TGTGCCAGCAGTGAGGGACAGGGGCGCACAGATACGCAGTATTTT. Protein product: CASSEGQGRTDTQYF.